The 19 T cell receptor beta chains below were found in one sample sequenced in a study of T cell repertoires in cytomegalovirus infection. No antigen has been identified for these receptors. One entry per CDR3 protein, called by TCRdb with MiXCR from the reads. The sample has 800,000 to 950,000 distinct CDR3 sequences, about 30% seen once. The sequencing here drew on cultured CD8+ T cells from PBMCs, taken from culture after CMV antigen stimulation. These receptors were obtained from a human donor in good health (CMV status not recorded). Some clones in this sample may be carry-over from other donors' samples.

This chain joins TRBV2 and TRBJ1-2, with D unresolved. CDR1 SNHLY and CDR2 FYNNEI come from the germline V gene. V lost 7 bases, J lost 6 bases, and 15 bases lay in between. The CDR3 is 13 amino acids. The CDR3 here is CASTPPVRDGYTF. The CDR3 DNA sequence: TGTGCCAGCACCCCCCCGGTTCGAGATGGCTACACCTTC.

The chain has TRBV7-8 and TRBJ2-1, with 8 bases lining up with TRBD2. CDR1 and CDR2 from the germline V gene are SGHVS and FQNEAQ. The V segment lost 5 bases and the J segment 5 bases; nucleotides outside the gene matches: 11. The CDR3 runs to 16 residues. For the CDR3, the DNA is TGTGCCAGCAGCAACGCTATAGCGGGACCCGACAATGAGCAGTTCTTC. Residues: CASSNAIAGPDNEQFF.

J is TRBJ2-1 and V is TRBV4-3; perhaps TRBD2 as D (6 bases). The CDR3 has 16 residues. With 5 bases removed from V and 0 bases from J, the gap between germline ends came to 14 bases. Germline values: CDR1 LGHNA, CDR2 YSLEER. CDR3 sequence: CASSNGEEISYNEQFF. CDR3 coding DNA: TGCGCCAGCAGCAATGGGGAGGAGATCTCCTACAATGAGCAGTTCTTC.

This clonotype was observed a handful of times. The J gene is TRBJ1-2, the V gene TRBV27; possibly TRBD1 for D (5 bases). This CDR3 spans 16 amino acids. V lost 0 bases, J lost 5 bases, and 16 bases lay in between. Looked up from germline, CDR1 is MNHEY and CDR2 is SMNVEV (reference sequence). The CDR3: CASSLSRSGSRYGYTF. In nucleotides, the CDR3 is TGTGCCAGCAGTTTATCCCGCTCAGGGAGTCGGTATGGCTACACCTTC.

The chain combines TRBV6-6 with TRBJ2-5; 7 bases match TRBD1. This CDR3 contains 13 residues. The V gene's germline CDR1 is MNHNY and CDR2 SVGAGI (reference sequence). V lost 6 bases to trimming and J lost 4 bases; unmatched junction nucleotides: 5. CDR3 nucleotides: TGTGCCAGCAGCCAAACAGGGGTAGAGACCCAGTACTTC. Translation gives CASSQTGVETQYF.

This clonotype was seen more than once but under ten times. V gene TRBV12-3 or TRBV12-4 combines with J gene TRBJ1-1; the D is unclear. With 5 bases removed from V and 4 bases from J, the gap between germline ends came to 8 bases. The CDR3 contains 12 residues. The CDR3: CASSTALTEAFF. The CDR3 nucleotides are TGTGCCAGCAGTACTGCCCTCACTGAAGCTTTCTTT.

V usage is TRBV2 and J usage is TRBJ2-1; 10 bases align to TRBD2. CDR3 length: 14 amino acids. Per germline, CDR1 SNHLY and CDR2 FYNNEI. The ends lost 6 bases at V and 6 bases at J; junction bases unmatched: 5. In DNA form, the CDR3 reads TGTGCCAGCAGGTTTAGCGGGGGGAGCAATGAGCAGTTCTTC. It is translated as CASRFSGGSNEQFF.

The chain employs TRBV5-1 and TRBJ1-2; TRBD1 is a possible D gene (5 bases). Deletions cut 8 bases from V and 8 bases from J, with 25 bases between. The CDR3 runs 15 residues. Germline V gives CDR1 SGHRS, CDR2 YFSETQ. The CDR3 DNA sequence: TGCGCCAGTCGGGGCCAGGGTGACCCTAGTCGCGGCTACACCTTC. This sequence encodes CASRGQGDPSRGYTF.

The table lists this clonotype with many counts. Here the CDR3 DNA reads TGTGCCAGCAGTTGGGGGACTGGGGCCAACGTCCTGACTTTC. Translated, it gives CASSWGTGANVLTF. The V and J genes are TRBV27 and TRBJ2-6; either TRBD1 or TRBD2 may fit D (5 bases each). V lost 4 bases and J lost 2, with 6 bases in between. The CDR3 spans 14 residues. CDR1 MNHEY and CDR2 SMNVEV come from the germline V gene (reference sequence).

This clonotype has only a few counts. The J gene is TRBJ1-1, the V gene TRBV5-4; perhaps TRBD1 as D (6 bases). Per the germline V gene, CDR1 is SGHNT and CDR2 is YYREEE (reference sequence). The V and J ends lost 2 bases and 2 bases respectively, with 22 bases between them. The CDR3 has 18 residues. The CDR3 coding sequence is TGTGCCAGCAGCTTCTCCCCACCCTTTGGGGGGCTTAACACTGAAGCTTTCTTT. This translates into CASSFSPPFGGLNTEAFF.

In this sample, this clonotype turned up a few times. The chain has TRBV6-1 and TRBJ2-2; 8 nucleotides line up with TRBD1. Germline V gene lookup returns CDR1 MNHNS and CDR2 SASEGT. Trimming at V came to 8 bases and at J to 5 bases, leaving 10 bases not matched to a gene. The CDR3 is 15 residues long. The CDR3 DNA sequence: TGTGCCAGCGGGGCCGGGACAGGACAAACCGGGGAGCTGTTTTTT. Residues: CASGAGTGQTGELFF.

The chain carries TRBV14 and TRBJ1-1; 8 nucleotides agree with TRBD1. This CDR3 is 14 amino acids long. The V gene's germline CDR1 is SGHDN and CDR2 FVKESK. V gave up 6 bases and J gave up 3 bases; unmatched junction bases: 6. CDR3: CASRVQGAHTEAFF. The DNA of the CDR3 is TGTGCCAGCAGGGTGCAGGGGGCGCACACTGAAGCTTTCTTT.

A word on this clonotype: This could be a read error, since a much larger clone is one nucleotide away. The V and J genes are TRBV7-8 and TRBJ2-1, with D perhaps matching TRBD1 or TRBD2 (6 bases each). The germline V gene encodes CDR1 SGHVS and CDR2 FQNEAQ. The V gene lost 2 bases and the J gene lost 7 bases, with 18 bases spanning the gap. The CDR3 runs 16 residues. The CDR3 protein is CASSLSQGVAGNEQFF. The CDR3 region has the DNA TGTGCCAGCAGCTTATCACAGGGTGTCGCGGGGAATGAGCAGTTCTTC. The variable domain in full, completed from reference TRBV7-8 and TRBJ2-1, reads GAGVSQSPRYKVAKRGQDVALRCDPISGHVSLFWYQQALGQGPEFLTYFQNEAQLDKSGLPSDRFFAERPEGSVSTLKIQRTQQEDSAVYLCASSLSQGVAGNEQFFGPGTRLTVL.

V and J are TRBV7-6 and TRBJ1-2; D gene uncertain. The CDR3 sequence is 15 residues long. The germline gives CDR1 SGHVS, CDR2 FNYEAQ. The V end lost 2 bases, the J end lost 6 bases, and 16 bases lay between the germline ends. CDR3 nucleotides: TGTGCCAGCAGCTTAAGTCTCTGGGGTAGCGATGGCTACACCTTC. Its translation is CASSLSLWGSDGYTF.

This clonotype was seen a single time. This chain joins TRBV28 and TRBJ1-1; D call uncertain. Germline CDR1 MDHEN, CDR2 SYDVKM. Trimming cost V 4 bases and J 3 bases, with 12 bases left between them. The CDR3 spans 14 residues. CDR3 bases: TGTGCCAGCAGTTCCGTTACATGGGACACTGAAGCTTTCTTT. It yields the protein CASSSVTWDTEAFF.

The chain has TRBV13 and TRBJ1-1; D uncertain. The CDR3 contains 14 residues. CDR1 PRHDT and CDR2 FYEKMQ come from the germline V gene (reference sequence). Trimming took off 3 bases at V and 0 bases at J, with 8 bases between the two ends. The CDR3 sequence is CASSFNNLNTEAFF. The CDR3 coding sequence is TGTGCCAGCAGCTTTAACAACCTGAACACTGAAGCTTTCTTT.

This clonotype was seen a handful of times. The J gene is TRBJ2-1, the V gene TRBV7-8, with TRBD2 matching over 12 bases. Germline V gene sequence: CDR1 SGHVS, CDR2 FQNEAQ. The length of the CDR3 is 15 residues. The V and J ends lost 1 base and 9 bases, in that order; junction bases with no gene match: 4. CDR3 DNA: TGTGCCAGCAGCTTAGGCCTAGCGGGGGGGGTTGAGCAGTTCTTC. Encoded protein: CASSLGLAGGVEQFF.

The chain joins TRBV27 to TRBJ1-2; unclear D gene. Germline CDR1 MNHEY, CDR2 SMNVEV (reference sequence). This CDR3 has 15 amino acids. The germline V and J ends were trimmed by 4 bases and 4 bases, with 16 bases remaining between them. CDR3 region: CASSSFSDPVYGYTF. The CDR3 nucleotides are TGTGCCAGCAGTTCCTTTAGCGACCCAGTCTATGGCTACACCTTC.

This clonotype was found a few times. V is TRBV6-2 or TRBV6-3 and J is TRBJ2-1; TRBD1 matches at 12 bases. CDR1 MNHEY and CDR2 SVGEGT come from the germline V gene. Trimming cost V 2 bases and J 8 bases; bases outside gene matches: 4. The CDR3 extends over 15 amino acids. The CDR3, as DNA: TGTGCCAGCAGTTACCTAGGGACAGGGGGCTATGAGCAGTTCTTC. Its protein is CASSYLGTGGYEQFF.